This TCR beta chain was sequenced for a study of control samples from healthy donors and cancer patients. This table comes from immunoSEQ multiplex PCR, and its TCRdb copy is limited to in-frame clones, with some not included. The data show 190,000 or so clones, roughly 93% seen once. Germline assignment: CDR1 SGHDT and CDR2 YYEEEE. This CDR3 has 14 residues. Trimming pared 5 bases from V and 0 bases from J, leaving 10 bases between. The sequenced sample consisted of blood. The V and J genes are TRBV5-6 and TRBJ2-3; possibly TRBD1 for D (6 bases). This clonotype was sampled from a man aged 18 to 30 in good health. As DNA, the CDR3 is TGTGCCAGCAGTCAGGACAGAAGCACAGATACGCAGTATTTT. Translation: CASSQDRSTDTQYF.